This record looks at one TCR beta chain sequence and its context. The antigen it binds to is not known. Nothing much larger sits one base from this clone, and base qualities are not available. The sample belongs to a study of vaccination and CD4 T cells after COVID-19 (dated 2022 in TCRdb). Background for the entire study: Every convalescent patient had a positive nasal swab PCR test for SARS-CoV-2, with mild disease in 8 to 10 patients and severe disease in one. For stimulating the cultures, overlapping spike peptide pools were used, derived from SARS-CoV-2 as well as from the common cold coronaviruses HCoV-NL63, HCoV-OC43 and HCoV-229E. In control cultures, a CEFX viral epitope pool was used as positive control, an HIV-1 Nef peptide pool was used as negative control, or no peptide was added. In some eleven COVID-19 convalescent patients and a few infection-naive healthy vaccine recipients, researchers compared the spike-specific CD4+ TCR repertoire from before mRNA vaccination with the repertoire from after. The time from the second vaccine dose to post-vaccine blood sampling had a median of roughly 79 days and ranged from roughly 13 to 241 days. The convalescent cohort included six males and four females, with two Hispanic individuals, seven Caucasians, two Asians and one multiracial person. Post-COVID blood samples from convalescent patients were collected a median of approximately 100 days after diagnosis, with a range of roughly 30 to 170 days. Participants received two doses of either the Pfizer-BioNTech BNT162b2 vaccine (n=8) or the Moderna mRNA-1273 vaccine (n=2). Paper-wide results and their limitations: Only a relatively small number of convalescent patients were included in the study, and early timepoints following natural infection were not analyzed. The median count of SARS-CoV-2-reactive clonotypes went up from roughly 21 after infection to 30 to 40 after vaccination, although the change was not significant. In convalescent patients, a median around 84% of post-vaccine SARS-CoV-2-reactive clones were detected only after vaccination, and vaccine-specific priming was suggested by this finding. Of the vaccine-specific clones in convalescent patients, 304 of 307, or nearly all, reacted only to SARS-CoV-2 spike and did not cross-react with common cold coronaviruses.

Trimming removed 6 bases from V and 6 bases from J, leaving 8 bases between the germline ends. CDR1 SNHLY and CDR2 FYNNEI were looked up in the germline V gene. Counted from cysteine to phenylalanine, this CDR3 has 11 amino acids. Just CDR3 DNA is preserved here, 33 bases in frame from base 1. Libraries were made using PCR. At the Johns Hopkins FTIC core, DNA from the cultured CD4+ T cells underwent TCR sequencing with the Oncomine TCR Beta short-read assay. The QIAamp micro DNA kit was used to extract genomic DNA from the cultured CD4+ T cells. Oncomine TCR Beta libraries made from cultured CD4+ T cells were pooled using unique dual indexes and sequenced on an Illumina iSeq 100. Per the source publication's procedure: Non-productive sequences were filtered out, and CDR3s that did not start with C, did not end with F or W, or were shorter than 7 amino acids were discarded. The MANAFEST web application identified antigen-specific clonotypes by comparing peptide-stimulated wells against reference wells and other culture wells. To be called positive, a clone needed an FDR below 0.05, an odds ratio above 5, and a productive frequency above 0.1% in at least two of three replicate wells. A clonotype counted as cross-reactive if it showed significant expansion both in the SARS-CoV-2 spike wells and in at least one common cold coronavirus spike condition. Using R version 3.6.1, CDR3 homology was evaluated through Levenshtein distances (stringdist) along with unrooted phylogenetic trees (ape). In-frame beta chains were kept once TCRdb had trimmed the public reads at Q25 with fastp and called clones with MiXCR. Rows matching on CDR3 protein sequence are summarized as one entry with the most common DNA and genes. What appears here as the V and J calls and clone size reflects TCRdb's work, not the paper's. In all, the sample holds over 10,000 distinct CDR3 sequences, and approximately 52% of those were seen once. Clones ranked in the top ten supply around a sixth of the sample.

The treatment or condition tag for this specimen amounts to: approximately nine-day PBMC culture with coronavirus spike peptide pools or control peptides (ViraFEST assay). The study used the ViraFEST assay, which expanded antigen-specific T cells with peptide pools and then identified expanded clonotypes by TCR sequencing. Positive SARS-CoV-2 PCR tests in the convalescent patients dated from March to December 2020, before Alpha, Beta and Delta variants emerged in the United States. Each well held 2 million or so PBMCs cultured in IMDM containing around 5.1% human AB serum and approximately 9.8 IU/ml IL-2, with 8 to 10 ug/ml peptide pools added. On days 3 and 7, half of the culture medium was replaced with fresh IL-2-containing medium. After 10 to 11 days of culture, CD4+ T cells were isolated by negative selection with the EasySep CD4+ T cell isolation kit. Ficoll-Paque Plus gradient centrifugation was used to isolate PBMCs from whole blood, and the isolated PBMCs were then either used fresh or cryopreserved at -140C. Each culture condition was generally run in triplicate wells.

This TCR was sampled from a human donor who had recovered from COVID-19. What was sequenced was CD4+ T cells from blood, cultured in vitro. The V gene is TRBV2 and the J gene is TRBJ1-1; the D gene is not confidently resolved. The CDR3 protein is CASSLYAEAFF. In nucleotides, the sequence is TGTGCCAGCAGCCTATATGCTGAAGCTTTCTTT.